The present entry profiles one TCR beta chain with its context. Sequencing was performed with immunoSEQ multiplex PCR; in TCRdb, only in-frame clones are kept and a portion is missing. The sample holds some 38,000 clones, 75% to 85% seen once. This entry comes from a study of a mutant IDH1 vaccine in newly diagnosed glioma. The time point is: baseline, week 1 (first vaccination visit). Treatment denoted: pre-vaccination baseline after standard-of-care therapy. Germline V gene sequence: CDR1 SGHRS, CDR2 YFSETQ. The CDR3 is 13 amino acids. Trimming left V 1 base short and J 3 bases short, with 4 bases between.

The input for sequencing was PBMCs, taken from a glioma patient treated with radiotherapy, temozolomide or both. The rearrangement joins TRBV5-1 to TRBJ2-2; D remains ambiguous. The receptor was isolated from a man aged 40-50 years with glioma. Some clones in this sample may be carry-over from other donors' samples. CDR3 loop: CASSLTDTGELFF. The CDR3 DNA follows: TGCGCCAGCAGCTTGACGGACACCGGGGAGCTGTTTTTT.